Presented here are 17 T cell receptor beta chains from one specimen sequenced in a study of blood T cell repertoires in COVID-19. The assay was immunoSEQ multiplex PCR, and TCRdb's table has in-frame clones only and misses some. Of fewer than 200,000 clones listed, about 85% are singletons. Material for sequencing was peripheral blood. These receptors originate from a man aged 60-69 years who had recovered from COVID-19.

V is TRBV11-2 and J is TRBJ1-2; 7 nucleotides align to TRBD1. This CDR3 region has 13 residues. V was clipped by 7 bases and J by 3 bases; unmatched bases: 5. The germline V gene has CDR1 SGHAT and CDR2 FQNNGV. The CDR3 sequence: CASTLGTDYGYTF. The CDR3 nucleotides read TGTGCCAGCACCCTAGGGACAGACTATGGCTACACCTTC. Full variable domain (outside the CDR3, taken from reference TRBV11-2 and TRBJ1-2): EAGVAQSPRYKIIEKRQSVAFWCNPISGHATLYWYQQILGQGPKLLIQFQNNGVVDDSQLPKDRFSAERLKGVDSTLKIQPAKLEDSAVYLCASTLGTDYGYTFGSGTRLTVV.

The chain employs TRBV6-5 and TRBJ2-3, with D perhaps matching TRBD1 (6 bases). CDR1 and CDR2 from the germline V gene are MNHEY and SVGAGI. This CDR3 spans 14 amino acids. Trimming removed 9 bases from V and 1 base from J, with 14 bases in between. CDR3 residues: CASARQGRTDTQYF. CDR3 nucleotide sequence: TGTGCCAGTGCCCGGCAGGGGCGCACAGATACGCAGTATTTT.

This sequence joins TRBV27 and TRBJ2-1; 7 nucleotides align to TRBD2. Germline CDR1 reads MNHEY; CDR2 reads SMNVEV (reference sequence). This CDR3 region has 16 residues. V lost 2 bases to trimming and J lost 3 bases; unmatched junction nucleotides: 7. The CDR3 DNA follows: TGTGCCAGCAGTTTAGAAGCGGGAATGAACTACAATGAGCAGTTCTTC. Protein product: CASSLEAGMNYNEQFF.

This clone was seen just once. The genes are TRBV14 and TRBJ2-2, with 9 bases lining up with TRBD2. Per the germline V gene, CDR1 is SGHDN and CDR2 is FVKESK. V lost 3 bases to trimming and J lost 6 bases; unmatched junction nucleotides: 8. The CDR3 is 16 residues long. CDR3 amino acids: CASSHRSGGIAGELFF. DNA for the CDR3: TGTGCCAGCAGCCATCGTAGCGGGGGCATTGCCGGGGAGCTGTTTTTT.

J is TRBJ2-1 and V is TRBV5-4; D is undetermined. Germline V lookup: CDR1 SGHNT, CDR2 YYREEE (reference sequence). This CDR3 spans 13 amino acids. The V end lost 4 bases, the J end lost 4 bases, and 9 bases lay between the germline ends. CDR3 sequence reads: CASSLEVYNEQFF. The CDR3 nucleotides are TGTGCCAGCAGCCTTGAGGTGTACAATGAGCAGTTCTTC.

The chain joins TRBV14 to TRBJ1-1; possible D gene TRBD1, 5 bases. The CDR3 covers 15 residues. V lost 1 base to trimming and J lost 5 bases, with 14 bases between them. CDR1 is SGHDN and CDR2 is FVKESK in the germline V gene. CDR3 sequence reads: CASSQGTFGGTEAFF. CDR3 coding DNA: TGTGCCAGCAGCCAAGGAACCTTCGGGGGAACTGAAGCTTTCTTT.

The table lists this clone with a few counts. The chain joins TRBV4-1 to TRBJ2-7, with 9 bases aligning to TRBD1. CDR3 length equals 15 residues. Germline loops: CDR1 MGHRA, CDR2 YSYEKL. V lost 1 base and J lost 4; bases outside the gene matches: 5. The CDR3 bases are TGCGCCAGCAGCCAAGCGGGACAGGGAACGTACGAGCAGTACTTC. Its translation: CASSQAGQGTYEQYF.

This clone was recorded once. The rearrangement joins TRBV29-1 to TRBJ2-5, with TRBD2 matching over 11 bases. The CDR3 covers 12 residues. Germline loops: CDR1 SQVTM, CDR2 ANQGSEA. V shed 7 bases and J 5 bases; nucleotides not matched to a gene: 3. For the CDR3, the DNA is TGCAGCGGTAGCGGGGGGGAGGAGACCCAGTACTTC. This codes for CSGSGGEETQYF.

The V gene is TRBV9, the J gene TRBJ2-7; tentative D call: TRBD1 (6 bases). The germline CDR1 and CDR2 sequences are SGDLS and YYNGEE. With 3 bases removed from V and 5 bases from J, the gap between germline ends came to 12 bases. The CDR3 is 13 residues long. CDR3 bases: TGTGCCAGCAGCGCCGGACAGTTGGACGAGCAGTACTTC. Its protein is CASSAGQLDEQYF.

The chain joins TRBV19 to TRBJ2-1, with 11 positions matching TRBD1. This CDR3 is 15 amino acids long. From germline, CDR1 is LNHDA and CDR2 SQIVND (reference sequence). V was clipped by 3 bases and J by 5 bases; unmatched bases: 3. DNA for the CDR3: TGTGCCAGTAGTATCCGGGACAGGGGGAACAATGAGCAGTTCTTC. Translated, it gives CASSIRDRGNNEQFF. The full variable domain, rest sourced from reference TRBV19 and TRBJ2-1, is DGGITQSPKYLFRKEGQNVTLSCEQNLNHDAMYWYRQDPGQGLRLIYYSQIVNDFQKGDIAEGYSVSREKKESFPLTVTSAQKNPTAFYLCASSIRDRGNNEQFFGPGTRLTVL.

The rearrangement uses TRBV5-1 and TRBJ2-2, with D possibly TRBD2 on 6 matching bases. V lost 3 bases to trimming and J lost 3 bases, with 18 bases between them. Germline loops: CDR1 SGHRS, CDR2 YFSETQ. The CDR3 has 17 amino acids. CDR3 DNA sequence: TGCGCCAGCAGCTCCCTGGAGGGGCGTAGGGACACCGGGGAGCTGTTTTTT. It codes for CASSSLEGRRDTGELFF.

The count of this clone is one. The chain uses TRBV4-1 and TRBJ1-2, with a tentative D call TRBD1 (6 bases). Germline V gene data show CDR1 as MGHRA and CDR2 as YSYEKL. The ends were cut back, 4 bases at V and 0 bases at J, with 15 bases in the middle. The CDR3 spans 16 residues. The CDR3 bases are TGCGCCAGCAGCCCTTATTCGACAGGAGCTAACTATGGCTACACCTTC. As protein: CASSPYSTGANYGYTF.

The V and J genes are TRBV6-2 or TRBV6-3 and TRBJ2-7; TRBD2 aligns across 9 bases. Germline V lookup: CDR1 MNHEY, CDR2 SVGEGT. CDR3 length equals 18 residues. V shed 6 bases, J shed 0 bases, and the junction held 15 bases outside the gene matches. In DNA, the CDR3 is TGTGCCAGCAGCCCTGGACTAGCGTTCAAGGGCAGCTCCTACGAGCAGTACTTC. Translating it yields CASSPGLAFKGSSYEQYF.

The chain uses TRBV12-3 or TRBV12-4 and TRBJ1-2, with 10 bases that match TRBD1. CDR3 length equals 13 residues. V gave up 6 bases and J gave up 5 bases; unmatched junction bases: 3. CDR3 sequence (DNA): TGTGCCAGCAGCGGACAGGGGGTTTATGGCTACACCTTC. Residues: CASSGQGVYGYTF.

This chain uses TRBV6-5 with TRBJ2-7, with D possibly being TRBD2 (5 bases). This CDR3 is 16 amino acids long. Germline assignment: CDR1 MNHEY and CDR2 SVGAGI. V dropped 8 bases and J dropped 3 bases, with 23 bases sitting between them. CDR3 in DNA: TGTGCCAGCCGTTCCTCTGTAGTCCCCCGGGGCTACGAGCAGTACTTC. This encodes CASRSSVVPRGYEQYF.

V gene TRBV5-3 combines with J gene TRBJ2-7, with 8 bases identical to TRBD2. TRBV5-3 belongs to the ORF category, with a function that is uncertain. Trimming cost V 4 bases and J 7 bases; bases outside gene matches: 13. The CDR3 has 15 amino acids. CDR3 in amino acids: CARSHRGGLPLEQYF. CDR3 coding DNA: TGTGCCAGAAGCCACCGGGGGGGCCTACCTCTGGAGCAGTACTTC.

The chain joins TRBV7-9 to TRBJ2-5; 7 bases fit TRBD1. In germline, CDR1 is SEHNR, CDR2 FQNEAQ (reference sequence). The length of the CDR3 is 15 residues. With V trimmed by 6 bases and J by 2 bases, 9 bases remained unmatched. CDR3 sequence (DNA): TGTGCCAGCAGAAGCGGACAGGTTGGGCAAGAGACCCAGTACTTC. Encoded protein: CASRSGQVGQETQYF.